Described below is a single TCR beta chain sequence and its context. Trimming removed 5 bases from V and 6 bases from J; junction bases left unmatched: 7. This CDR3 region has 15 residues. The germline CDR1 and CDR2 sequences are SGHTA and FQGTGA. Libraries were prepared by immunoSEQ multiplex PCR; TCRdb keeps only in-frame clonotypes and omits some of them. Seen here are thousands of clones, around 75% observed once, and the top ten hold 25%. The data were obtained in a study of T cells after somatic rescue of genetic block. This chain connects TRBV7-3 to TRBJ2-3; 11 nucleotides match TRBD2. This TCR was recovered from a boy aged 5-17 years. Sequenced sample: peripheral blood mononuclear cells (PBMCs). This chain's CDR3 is CASSPTSGGADTQYF. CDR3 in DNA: TGTGCCAGCAGCCCAACTAGCGGGGGCGCGGATACGCAGTATTTT.